This T cell receptor (beta chain) was captured by sequencing in a study of vaccination and CD4 T cells after COVID-19 (dated by TCRdb to between 2021 and 2022). A note on the overall study: Convalescent patients had a positive SARS-CoV-2 result on nasal swab PCR, and of these patients, under ten had mild disease and one had severe disease. The convalescent cohort comprised six males and four females, including two Hispanic individuals, seven Caucasians, two Asians and one multiracial person. Participants received two doses of either the Pfizer-BioNTech BNT162b2 vaccine (n=8) or the Moderna mRNA-1273 vaccine (n=2). Post-COVID blood samples were collected from convalescent patients a median of around 96 days after diagnosis, with a range of roughly 35 to 170 days. Post-vaccine blood samples were taken a median of about 72 days after the second vaccine dose, with a range of about 12 to 250 days. For stimulating the cultures, overlapping spike peptide pools were used, derived from SARS-CoV-2 as well as from the common cold coronaviruses HCoV-NL63, HCoV-OC43 and HCoV-229E. Control cultures used a CEFX viral epitope pool as positive control, an HIV-1 Nef peptide pool as negative control, or no peptide. In 10 COVID-19 convalescent patients and 4 infection-naive healthy vaccine recipients, researchers compared the spike-specific CD4+ TCR repertoire from before mRNA vaccination with the repertoire from after.

Receptor amplification or capture employed PCR. TCR sequencing of DNA from cultured CD4+ T cells used the Oncomine TCR Beta short-read assay at the Johns Hopkins FTIC core. The QIAamp micro DNA kit was used to extract genomic DNA from the cultured CD4+ T cells. Oncomine TCR Beta libraries made from cultured CD4+ T cells were pooled using unique dual indexes and sequenced on an Illumina iSeq 100. The original pipeline was this. Non-productive sequences were removed, and CDR3s not starting with C, not ending with F or W, or shorter than 7 amino acids were discarded. The MANAFEST web application identified antigen-specific clonotypes by comparing peptide-stimulated wells against reference wells and other culture wells. To be called positive, a clone needed an FDR below 0.05, an odds ratio above 5, and a productive frequency above 0.1% in at least two of three replicate wells. A clonotype counted as cross-reactive if it showed significant expansion both in the SARS-CoV-2 spike wells and in at least one common cold coronavirus spike condition. Similarity between CDR3 sequences was evaluated in R version 3.6.1 using Levenshtein distances (stringdist) and unrooted phylogenetic trees (ape). TCRdb took the public reads, trimmed them with fastp at Q25, ran MiXCR for clone calling and kept in-frame beta chains. Every entry covers one CDR3 protein and lists the most common genes and DNA from its rows. The V and J calls come from TCRdb's annotation, not from the publication. A total of about 12,000 distinct CDR3 sequences appear in this sample, roughly 62% of them only once. The ten biggest clones cover less than 15% of the sample.

The treatment or condition tag for this specimen amounts to: roughly ten-day PBMC culture with coronavirus spike peptide pools or control peptides (ViraFEST assay). The ViraFEST assay, used in the study, expanded antigen-specific T cells with peptide pools and then identified the expanded clonotypes through TCR sequencing. Positive SARS-CoV-2 PCR tests in the convalescent patients dated from March to December 2020, before Alpha, Beta and Delta variants emerged in the United States. Roughly 2 million PBMCs per well were cultured in IMDM with approximately 4.9% human AB serum and approximately 10 IU/ml IL-2, plus 10 ug/ml peptide pools. On days 3 and 7, half of the culture medium was replaced with fresh IL-2-containing medium. After approximately eleven days of culture, CD4+ T cells were isolated by negative selection using the EasySep CD4+ T cell isolation kit. Ficoll-Paque Plus gradient centrifugation was used to isolate PBMCs from whole blood, and the isolated PBMCs were then either used fresh or cryopreserved at -140C. In general, triplicate wells were set up for every culture condition.

Details on this clonotype: Its antigen remains undetermined. Base qualities are not at hand, and no much larger clone is one base apart.

Study-wide findings and limitations: In convalescent patients, a median 86.3% of post-vaccine SARS-CoV-2-reactive clones were detected only after vaccination, suggesting vaccine-specific priming. Relatively few convalescent patients were included in the study, and early timepoints after natural infection were not analyzed. In convalescent patients, nearly all vaccine-specific clones (304 of 307) were found to be mono-reactive for SARS-CoV-2 spike rather than cross-reactive with common cold coronaviruses. An increase in the median number of SARS-CoV-2-reactive clonotypes from 21 after infection to 38 after vaccination was observed, but the change was not found to be significant.

The sequenced sample was CD4+ T cells from blood, cultured in vitro. The receptor's source is a human donor who had recovered from COVID-19.

At the DNA level, the sequence is TGTGCCAGCAGCTTAGTTAGCGGGAAGGCCGGGGAGCTGTTTTTT. It translates to CASSLVSGKAGELFF. The sequence links TRBV7-3 to TRBJ2-2, with 8 central nucleotides matching TRBD2. CDR1 SGHTA and CDR2 FQGTGA were looked up in the germline V gene. V loses 2 bases at its end and J loses 6 bases; junction bases beyond the gene matches: 5. The CDR3, from cysteine to phenylalanine, totals 15 residues. Only the CDR3 DNA is retained, 45 bases long and in frame from the first base.